This TCR beta chain is from a study of shared clonotypes between healthy human individuals. The germline V gene encodes CDR1 SGHTA and CDR2 FQGNSA. V trimming: 6 bases; J trimming: 0 bases; junction bases outside the gene matches: 9. This CDR3 has 16 residues. Libraries were prepared by immunoSEQ multiplex PCR; TCRdb keeps only in-frame clonotypes and omits some of them. The sample holds roughly 450,000 clones, 79% seen once. This clone has just a few counts. Source material: PBMCs. This receptor was obtained from a woman aged 40 to 50 in good health. Some clones in this sample may be carry-over from other donors' samples. The chain has TRBV7-2 and TRBJ2-3, with 7 bases aligning to TRBD1. The CDR3, as DNA: TGTGCCAGCAGTTTACAGGGGTCCACTAGCACAGATACGCAGTATTTT. It encodes CASSLQGSTSTDTQYF.